This T cell receptor beta chain was observed in a study of cytomegalovirus exposure and HLA in healthy donors. For the study at large: The study's early data release held some 85 million unique TCRs from HLA-typed donors. Study findings and constraints: Earlier results showed most TCR beta V segments being productive about 90% or about 30% of the time. Indistinguishable V segments such as TRBV6-2 and TRBV6-3 were excluded. Among TCR beta chains, those listed as cytomegalovirus-associated numbered about 150.

From germline, CDR1 is SGHAT and CDR2 FQNNGV. This CDR3 region has 14 residues. Trimming at V came to 4 bases and at J to 5 bases, leaving 3 bases not matched to a gene. Note on this clone: The target antigen is unknown.

60 Vbeta and 13 Jbeta primers were used in PCR. The protocol was immunoSEQ multiplex PCR, while the TCRdb copy is restricted to in-frame clones and leaves out a portion. The sample holds 85,000 to 100,000 clones, around four fifths seen once. The chain has TRBV11-2 and TRBJ2-1, with 9 bases matching TRBD1. The receptor was isolated from a young man in good health and CMV-seronegative. Source material: PBMCs. The DNA for the CDR3 is TGTGCCAGCAGCTGGGACAGGGTAAACAATGAGCAGTTCTTC. Its protein product is CASSWDRVNNEQFF.